A single sample gave rise to the 11 T cell receptor beta chains below, sequenced in a study of Graves' ophthalmopathy and Graves' hyperthyroidism. Researchers took RNA transcripts and amplified TCR beta CDR3 regions from them. Amplification began with first-round RT-PCR using HTBI primers, then second-round multiplex PCR was performed. TCRdb passed the multiplex PCR reads through MiXCR, listing each CDR3 protein once. Of hundreds of thousands of distinct CDR3 sequences listed, 22% are singletons. The material sequenced was peripheral blood. Receptors originate from a woman under 30 with stable Graves' hyperthyroidism. Some clones in this sample may be carry-over from other donors' samples.

This clonotype was picked up many times. The chain links TRBV9 to TRBJ1-1, with a weak D call TRBD1 (6 bases). Germline V gene lookup returns CDR1 SGDLS and CDR2 YYNGEE. Trimming shortened V by 3 bases and J by 3 bases, and 15 bases separated the two germline ends. This CDR3 contains 15 residues. The CDR3 loop reads CASSEKGGMDTEAFF. Here the CDR3 DNA reads TGTGCCAGCAGCGAGAAAGGGGGAATGGACACTGAAGCTTTCTTT.

This clonotype was recorded many times. The chain uses TRBV6-1 and TRBJ1-2; the match to TRBD1 covers 8 bases. Germline CDR1 is MNHNS and CDR2 is SASEGT. The CDR3 covers 16 residues. V was clipped by 6 bases and J by 4 bases; unmatched bases: 13. The CDR3 DNA reads as TGTGCCAGCAGCGGCTTCCGGGACAGGTCTAGCTATGGCTACACCTTC. Translated, it gives CASSGFRDRSSYGYTF.

This clonotype was seen ten or more times. The J gene is TRBJ1-6, the V gene TRBV20-1, with TRBD1 identical over 7 bases. J gave up 10 bases and V 4 bases, and 7 bases lay outside the gene matches. There are 13 residues in the CDR3. Germline lookup yields CDR1 DFQATT and CDR2 SNEGSKA (reference sequence). CDR3 amino acids: CSAIRQGSSPLHF. CDR3 coding DNA: TGCAGTGCTATAAGACAGGGAAGCTCACCCCTCCACTTT.

This chain joins TRBV20-1 and TRBJ1-5, with TRBD1 identical over 7 bases. CDR3 length: 16 amino acids. In germline, CDR1 is DFQATT, CDR2 SNEGSKA (reference sequence). V dropped 0 bases and J dropped 0; count of bases not matched to a gene: 5. The CDR3 here is CSARDWTGYSNQPQHF. The CDR3 bases are TGCAGTGCTAGAGATTGGACAGGCTATAGCAATCAGCCCCAGCATTTT.

This sequence joins TRBV27 and TRBJ1-2, with D possibly TRBD1 on 5 matching bases. CDR1 is MNHEY and CDR2 is SMNVEV in the germline V gene (reference sequence). V was clipped by 6 bases and J by 4 bases, with 18 bases between them. The CDR3 totals 15 residues. The CDR3 loop reads CASSSPGPGGYGYTF. CDR3 coding DNA: TGTGCCAGCAGCTCCCCCGGACCGGGGGGCTATGGCTACACCTTC.

At least ten counts were recorded for this clonotype. V is TRBV6-5 and J is TRBJ2-2; D not resolved. CDR1 MNHEY and CDR2 SVGAGI come from the germline V gene. The V end was cut by 2 bases, the J end by 8 bases, with 3 bases between. This CDR3 region has 11 residues. This CDR3 reads CASSYRGELFF. For the CDR3, the DNA is TGTGCCAGCAGTTACAGGGGGGAGCTGTTTTTT.

This clonotype appeared a few times. V is TRBV5-6 and J is TRBJ1-1, with D maybe TRBD1 (5 bases). Germline V CDR1 and CDR2: SGHDT, YYEEEE. Trimming stripped 0 bases from V and 1 base from J, with 13 bases between. The CDR3 length is 16 residues. CDR3 DNA sequence: TGTGCCAGCAGCTTGGACGGGGGTGCGGGGAACACTGAAGCTTTCTTT. Amino acids: CASSLDGGAGNTEAFF.

V and J are TRBV12-3 or TRBV12-4 and TRBJ1-1; 7 bases line up with TRBD1. The CDR3 is 15 residues long. Germline trimming cut 3 bases from V and 4 bases from J; bases unmatched to any gene: 8. The CDR3 loop is CASSFADRVVTEAFF. The CDR3 DNA sequence: TGTGCCAGCAGTTTTGCCGACAGGGTTGTCACTGAAGCTTTCTTT.

Ten or more counts support this clonotype. The V and J genes are TRBV5-1 and TRBJ2-7, with D maybe TRBD2 (6 bases). The CDR3 totals 15 residues. The V end was cut by 2 bases, the J end by 6 bases, with 18 bases between. CDR1 SGHRS and CDR2 YFSETQ come from the germline V gene. CDR3 loop: CASSFGITGVFEQYF. DNA of the CDR3: TGCGCCAGCAGCTTCGGAATAACGGGGGTTTTCGAGCAGTACTTC.

This rearrangement joins TRBV20-1 to TRBJ2-5, with D unclear. V lost 5 bases and J lost 5, with 18 bases in between. The CDR3 covers 14 residues. CDR1 is DFQATT and CDR2 is SNEGSKA in the germline V gene (reference sequence). CDR3: CSADGNSGEETQYF. In nucleotides, the CDR3 is TGCAGTGCTGACGGTAACTCAGGCGAGGAGACCCAGTACTTC.

The J gene is TRBJ1-1, the V gene TRBV7-2; TRBD1 agrees at 8 bases. This CDR3 has 14 amino acids. CDR1 is SGHTA and CDR2 is FQGNSA in the germline V gene. With V trimmed by 6 bases and J by 8 bases, 11 bases remained unmatched. Here the CDR3 reads CASRQDRGVYEAFF. The CDR3 DNA is TGTGCCAGCAGACAAGACAGGGGTGTGTACGAAGCTTTCTTT.